This T cell receptor (beta chain) comes out of a study of Tregs in tolerant kidney transplant recipients. Generated by immunoSEQ multiplex PCR, the TCRdb table keeps only in-frame clones and is missing some. The table lists about 110,000 clones, almost 90% of them singletons. The CDR3 runs to 15 residues. The germline V and J ends were trimmed by 0 bases and 5 bases, with 11 bases remaining between them. CDR1 SGHNT and CDR2 YYREEE come from the germline V gene (reference sequence). The TCR was taken from a human donor who received a combined kidney and bone marrow transplant. Sequences were derived from CD4+ T cells from blood, sampled before the transplant. The V call is TRBV5-4, the J call TRBJ2-2; D ambiguous. CDR3 protein: CASSLGKTFTGELFF. The CDR3 DNA reads as TGTGCCAGCAGCTTGGGAAAAACATTTACCGGGGAGCTGTTTTTT.